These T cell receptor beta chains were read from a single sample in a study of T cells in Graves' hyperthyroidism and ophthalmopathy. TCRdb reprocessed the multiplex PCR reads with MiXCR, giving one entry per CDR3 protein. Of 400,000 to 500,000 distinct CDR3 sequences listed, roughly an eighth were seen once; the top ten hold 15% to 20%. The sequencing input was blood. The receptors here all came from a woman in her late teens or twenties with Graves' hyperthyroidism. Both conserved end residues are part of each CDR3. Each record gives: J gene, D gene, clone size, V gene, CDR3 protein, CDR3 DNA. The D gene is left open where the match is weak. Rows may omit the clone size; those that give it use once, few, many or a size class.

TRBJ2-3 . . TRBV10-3 CAIGDKGLTDTQYF TGTGCCATCGGGGACAAGGGCCTCACAGATACGCAGTATTTT
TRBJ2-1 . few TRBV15 CATSTHYDPEQFF TGTGCCACCAGCACCCATTACGATCCTGAGCAGTTCTTC
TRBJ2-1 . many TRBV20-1 CSATDSLSYNEQFF TGCAGTGCTACGGACAGCCTCTCCTACAATGAGCAGTTCTTC
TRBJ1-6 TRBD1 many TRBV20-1 CSAQTSSGGSYNSPLHF TGCAGTGCCCAAACTTCGTCAGGGGGCTCCTATAATTCACCCCTCCACTTT
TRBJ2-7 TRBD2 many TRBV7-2 CASNIRTSDSYEQYF TGTGCCAGCAACATTCGGACTAGCGACTCCTACGAGCAGTACTTC
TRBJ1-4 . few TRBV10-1 CASSESGNEKLFF TGCGCCAGCAGTGAGTCGGGAAATGAAAAACTGTTTTTT
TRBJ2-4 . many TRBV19 CASSIRTLGIQYF TGTGCCAGTAGTATACGGACCCTGGGCATTCAGTACTTC
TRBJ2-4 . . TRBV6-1 CASSEGAVLAKNIQYF TGTGCCAGCAGTGAAGGGGCGGTCCTAGCCAAAAACATTCAGTACTTC
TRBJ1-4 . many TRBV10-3 CAIREGISGEKLFF TGTGCCATCAGGGAGGGTATCAGCGGTGAAAAACTGTTTTTT
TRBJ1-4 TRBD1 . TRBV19 CASSPRTGAGNEKLFF TGTGCCAGTAGCCCCCGGACAGGGGCCGGTAATGAAAAACTGTTTTTT
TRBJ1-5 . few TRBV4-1 CASSQAPGRGTNQPQHF TGCGCCAGCAGCCAAGCTCCCGGCCGGGGAACAAATCAGCCCCAGCATTTT
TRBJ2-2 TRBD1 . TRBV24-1 CATSDSTGTEYTGELFF TGTGCCACCAGTGATTCCACCGGGACAGAGTACACCGGGGAGCTGTTTTTT
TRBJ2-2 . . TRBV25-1 CASSEHRPGTGELFF TGTGCCAGCAGTGAACACCGCCCCGGCACCGGGGAGCTGTTTTTT
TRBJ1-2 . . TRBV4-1 CASSSTDRNYGYTF TGCGCCAGCAGCTCAACCGACAGGAACTATGGCTACACCTTC
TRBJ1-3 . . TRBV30 CSWKSSGNTIYF TGTTCTTGGAAATCCTCTGGAAACACCATATATTTT
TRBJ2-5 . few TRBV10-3 CAISLVWGETQYF TGTGCCATCAGTCTTGTTTGGGGGGAGACCCAGTACTTC
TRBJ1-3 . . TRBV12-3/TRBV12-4 CASSVRVASSGNTIYF TGTGCCAGCAGTGTCAGGGTAGCGAGCTCTGGAAACACCATATATTTT
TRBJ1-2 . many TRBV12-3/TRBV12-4 CASSPPDDNYGYTF TGTGCCAGCAGTCCGCCGGACGATAACTATGGCTACACCTTC
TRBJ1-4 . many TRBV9 CASSVGVWEKLFF TGTGCCAGCAGCGTAGGGGTTTGGGAAAAACTGTTTTTT
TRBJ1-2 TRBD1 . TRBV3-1 CASSQRGQGTYGYTF TGTGCCAGCAGCCAGAGGGGACAGGGTACATATGGCTACACCTTC
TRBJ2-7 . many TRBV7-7 CASSFWDEQYF TGTGCTAGCAGCTTCTGGGACGAGCAGTACTTC
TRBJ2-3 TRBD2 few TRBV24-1 CATSDPASSSGTDTQYF TGTGCCACCAGTGATCCCGCATCCTCTAGCGGAACAGATACGCAGTATTTT
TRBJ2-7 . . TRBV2 CASSDPATLSYEQYF TGTGCCAGCAGTGATCCGGCGACACTCTCCTACGAGCAGTACTTC
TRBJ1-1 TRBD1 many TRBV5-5 CASLQDRGTEAFF TGTGCCAGCCTTCAAGACAGGGGGACTGAAGCTTTCTTT
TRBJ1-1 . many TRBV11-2 CASSLDGAEAFF TGTGCCAGCAGCTTAGATGGAGCTGAAGCTTTCTTT
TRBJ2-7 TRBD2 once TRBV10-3 CAISESASGFHEQYF TGTGCCATCAGTGAGAGTGCTAGCGGGTTCCACGAGCAGTACTTC
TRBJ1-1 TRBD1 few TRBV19 CASIPDRVTEAFF TGTGCCAGTATCCCGGACAGGGTCACTGAAGCTTTCTTT
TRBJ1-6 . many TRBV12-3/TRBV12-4 CASSFSAASNSPLHF TGTGCCAGCAGTTTCTCGGCAGCGAGTAATTCACCCCTCCACTTT
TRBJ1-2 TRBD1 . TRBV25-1 CASETGGADGYTF TGTGCCAGCGAGACAGGGGGCGCGGATGGCTACACCTTC
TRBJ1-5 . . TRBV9 CASSPQGNSNQPQHF TGTGCCAGCAGCCCCCAGGGTAATAGCAATCAGCCCCAGCATTTT
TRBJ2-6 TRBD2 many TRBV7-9 CASSSTFWGGPIGANVLTF TGTGCCAGCAGCTCCACCTTCTGGGGAGGGCCCATTGGGGCCAACGTCCTGACTTTC
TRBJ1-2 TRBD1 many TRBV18 CASSPRTGGHYGYTF TGTGCCAGCTCACCTAGGACAGGGGGCCACTATGGCTACACCTTC
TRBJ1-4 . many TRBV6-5 CASSYGGTNEKLFF TGTGCCAGCAGTTACGGGGGAACTAATGAAAAACTGTTTTTT
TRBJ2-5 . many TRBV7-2 CASSLVTAQETQYF TGTGCCAGCAGCTTAGTGACAGCCCAAGAGACCCAGTACTTC
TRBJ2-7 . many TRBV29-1 CSVTPLAETYEQYF TGCAGCGTTACCCCTTTAGCGGAAACCTACGAGCAGTACTTC
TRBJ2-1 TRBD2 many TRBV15 CATSRAGSGARNEQFF TGTGCCACCAGCAGAGCGGGTAGCGGGGCCCGCAATGAGCAGTTCTTC
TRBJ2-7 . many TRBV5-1 CASSLGEYSYEQYF TGCGCCAGCAGCTTGGGGGAGTACTCCTACGAGCAGTACTTC
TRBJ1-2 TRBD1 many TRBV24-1 CATSESTGWLGYTF TGTGCCACCAGTGAGTCGACAGGGTGGCTTGGCTACACCTTC
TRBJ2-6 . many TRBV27 CASSIRRSSGANVLTF TGTGCCAGCAGTATCCGAAGGAGCTCTGGGGCCAACGTCCTGACTTTC
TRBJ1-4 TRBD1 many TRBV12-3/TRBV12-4 CASSFSPQGAGEKLFF TGTGCCAGCAGTTTCTCCCCACAGGGGGCGGGTGAAAAACTGTTTTTT
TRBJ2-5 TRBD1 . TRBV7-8 CASSSLDRGYSETQYF TGTGCCAGCAGCTCACTTGACAGGGGGTATAGCGAGACCCAGTACTTC
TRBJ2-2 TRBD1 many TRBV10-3 CAISESRDSAGELFF TGTGCCATCAGTGAGTCTAGGGACAGCGCCGGGGAGCTGTTTTTT
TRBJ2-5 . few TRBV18 CASSPFESWGLGTQYF TGTGCCAGCTCACCCTTCGAGTCGTGGGGATTAGGGACCCAGTACTTC
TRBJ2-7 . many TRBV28 CASSFREEVIEQYF TGTGCCAGCAGTTTCAGAGAGGAGGTGATTGAGCAGTACTTC
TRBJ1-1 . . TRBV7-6 CASGKSSTEAFF TGTGCCAGCGGGAAAAGCAGCACTGAAGCTTTCTTT
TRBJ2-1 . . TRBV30 CALGRSSYNEHFF TGTGCCTTAGGTCGAAGCTCCTACAATGAGCATTTCTTC
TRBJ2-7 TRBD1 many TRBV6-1 CASTEKRGRGSYEQYF TGTGCCAGCACCGAAAAGAGGGGGCGAGGCTCCTACGAGCAGTACTTC
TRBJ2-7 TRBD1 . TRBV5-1 CASSETGIGSYEQYF TGCGCCAGCAGCGAGACAGGGATTGGGTCCTACGAGCAGTACTTC
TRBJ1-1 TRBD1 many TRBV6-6 CASSYPLDRDTEAFF TGTGCCAGCAGTTACCCCCTTGACAGGGACACTGAAGCTTTCTTT
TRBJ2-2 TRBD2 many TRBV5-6 CASSLPSGNTGELFF TGTGCCAGCAGCTTACCTAGCGGAAACACCGGGGAGCTGTTTTTT
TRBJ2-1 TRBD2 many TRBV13 CASSSRTSGISNEQFF TGTGCCAGCAGCTCTCGGACTAGCGGGATAAGCAATGAGCAGTTCTTC
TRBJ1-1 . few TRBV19 CASSIDPGWGTEAFF TGTGCCAGTAGTATCGATCCGGGGTGGGGAACTGAAGCTTTCTTT
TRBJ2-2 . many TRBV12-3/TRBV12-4 CASSLEGLWTGELFF TGTGCCAGCAGTTTAGAGGGGTTGTGGACCGGGGAGCTGTTTTTT